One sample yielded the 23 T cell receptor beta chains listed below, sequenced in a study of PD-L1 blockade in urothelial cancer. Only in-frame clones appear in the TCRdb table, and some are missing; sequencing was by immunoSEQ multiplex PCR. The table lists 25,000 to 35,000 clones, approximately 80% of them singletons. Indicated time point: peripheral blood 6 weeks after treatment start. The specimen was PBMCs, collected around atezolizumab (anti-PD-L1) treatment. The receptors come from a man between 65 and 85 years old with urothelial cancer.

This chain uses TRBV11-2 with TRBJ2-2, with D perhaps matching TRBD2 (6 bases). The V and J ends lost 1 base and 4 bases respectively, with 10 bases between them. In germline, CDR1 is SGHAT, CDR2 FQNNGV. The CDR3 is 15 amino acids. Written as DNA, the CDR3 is TGTGCCAGCAGCTTAGTAAGGGGAGGCACCGGGGAGCTGTTTTTT. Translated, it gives CASSLVRGGTGELFF.

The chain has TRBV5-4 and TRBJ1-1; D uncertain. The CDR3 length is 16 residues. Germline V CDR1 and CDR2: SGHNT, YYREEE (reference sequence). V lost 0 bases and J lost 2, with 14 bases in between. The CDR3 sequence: CASSLGKTTPNTEAFF. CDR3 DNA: TGTGCCAGCAGCTTGGGGAAGACAACTCCAAACACTGAAGCTTTCTTT.

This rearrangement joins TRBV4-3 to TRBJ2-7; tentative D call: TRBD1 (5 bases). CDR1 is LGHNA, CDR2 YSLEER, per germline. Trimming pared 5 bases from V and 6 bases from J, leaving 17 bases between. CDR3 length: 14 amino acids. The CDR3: CASSKLIRAGEQYF. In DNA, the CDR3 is TGCGCCAGCAGCAAGTTGATCAGGGCTGGCGAGCAGTACTTC.

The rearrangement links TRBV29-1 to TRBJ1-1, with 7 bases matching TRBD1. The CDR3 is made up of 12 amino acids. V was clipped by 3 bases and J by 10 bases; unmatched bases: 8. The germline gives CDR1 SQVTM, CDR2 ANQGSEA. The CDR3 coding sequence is TGCAGCGTTGACGAGGGGGCGCAGGTAGCTTTCTTT. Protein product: CSVDEGAQVAFF. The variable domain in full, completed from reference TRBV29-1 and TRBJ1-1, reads SAVISQKPSRDICQRGTSLTIQCQVDSQVTMMFWYRQQPGQSLTLIATANQGSEATYESGFVIDKFPISRPNLTFSTLTVSNMSPEDSSIYLCSVDEGAQVAFFGQGTRLTVV.

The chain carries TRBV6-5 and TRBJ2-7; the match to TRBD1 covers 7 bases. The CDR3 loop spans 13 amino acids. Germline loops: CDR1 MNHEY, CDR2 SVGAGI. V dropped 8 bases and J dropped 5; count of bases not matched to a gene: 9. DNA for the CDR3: TGTGCCAGCGGGGATTCTACAGGGGACGAGCAGTACTTC. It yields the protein CASGDSTGDEQYF.

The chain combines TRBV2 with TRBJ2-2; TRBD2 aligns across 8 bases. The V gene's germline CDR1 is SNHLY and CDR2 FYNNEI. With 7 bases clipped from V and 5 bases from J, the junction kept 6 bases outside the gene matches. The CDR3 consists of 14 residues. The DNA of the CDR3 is TGTGCCAGCAACGGGGGGGTAGGAACCGGGGAGCTGTTTTTT. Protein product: CASNGGVGTGELFF.

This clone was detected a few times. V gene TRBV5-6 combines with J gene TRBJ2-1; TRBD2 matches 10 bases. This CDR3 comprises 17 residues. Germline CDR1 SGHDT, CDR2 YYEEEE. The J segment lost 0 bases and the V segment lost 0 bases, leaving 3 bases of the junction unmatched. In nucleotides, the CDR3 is TGTGCCAGCAGCTTGGGGGCTAGCGGGAGCTCCTACAATGAGCAGTTCTTC. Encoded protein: CASSLGASGSSYNEQFF.

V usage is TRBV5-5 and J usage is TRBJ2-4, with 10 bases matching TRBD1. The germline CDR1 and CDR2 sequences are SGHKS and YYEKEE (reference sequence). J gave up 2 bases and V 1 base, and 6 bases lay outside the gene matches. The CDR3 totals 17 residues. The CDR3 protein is CASSLLGQGPPKNIQYF. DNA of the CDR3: TGTGCCAGCAGCTTGTTGGGACAGGGGCCTCCCAAAAACATTCAGTACTTC. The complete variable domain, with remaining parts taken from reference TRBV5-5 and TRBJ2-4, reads DAGVTQSPTHLIKTRGQQVTLRCSPISGHKSVSWYQQVLGQGPQFIFQYYEKEERGRGNFPDRFSARQFPNYSSELNVNALLLGDSALYLCASSLLGQGPPKNIQYFGAGTRLSVL.

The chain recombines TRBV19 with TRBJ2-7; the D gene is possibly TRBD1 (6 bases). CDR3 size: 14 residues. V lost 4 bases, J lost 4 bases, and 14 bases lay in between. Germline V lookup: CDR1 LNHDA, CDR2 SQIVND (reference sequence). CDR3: CASSRRPGEYEQYF. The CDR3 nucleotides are TGTGCCAGTAGTAGGCGGCCAGGGGAATACGAGCAGTACTTC. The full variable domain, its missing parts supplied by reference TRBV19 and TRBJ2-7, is DGGITQSPKYLFRKEGQNVTLSCEQNLNHDAMYWYRQDPGQGLRLIYYSQIVNDFQKGDIAEGYSVSREKKESFPLTVTSAQKNPTAFYLCASSRRPGEYEQYFGPGTRLTVT.

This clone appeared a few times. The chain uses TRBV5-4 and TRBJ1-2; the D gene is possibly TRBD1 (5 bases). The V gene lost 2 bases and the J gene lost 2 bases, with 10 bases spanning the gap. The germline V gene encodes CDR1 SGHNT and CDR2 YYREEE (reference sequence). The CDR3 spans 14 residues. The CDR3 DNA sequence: TGTGCCAGCAGCTTTCCGGGGGGGAACTATGGCTACACCTTC. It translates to CASSFPGGNYGYTF.

The CDR3 protein is CASSKSYRPAVTEAFF. The CDR3 coding sequence is TGTGCCAGCAGCAAAAGTTACAGGCCGGCCGTCACTGAAGCTTTCTTT. This sequence joins TRBV21-1 and TRBJ1-1; TRBD1 is the table's D call, not checked against the DNA. TRBV21-1 is listed as a pseudogene. The CDR3 is 16 amino acids.

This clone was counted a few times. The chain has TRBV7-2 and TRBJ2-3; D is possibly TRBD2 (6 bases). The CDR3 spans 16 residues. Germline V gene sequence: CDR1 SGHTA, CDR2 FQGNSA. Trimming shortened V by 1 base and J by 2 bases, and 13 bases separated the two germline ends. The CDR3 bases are TGTGCCAGCAGCTTAGGTAGTCTAGCGCCCACAGATACGCAGTATTTT. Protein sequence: CASSLGSLAPTDTQYF.

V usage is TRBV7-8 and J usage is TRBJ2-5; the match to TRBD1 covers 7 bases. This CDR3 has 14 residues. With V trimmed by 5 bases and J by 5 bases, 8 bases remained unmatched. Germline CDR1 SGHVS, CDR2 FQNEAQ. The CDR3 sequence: CASSNQQGQETQYF. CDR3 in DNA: TGTGCCAGCAGCAATCAACAGGGGCAGGAGACCCAGTACTTC.

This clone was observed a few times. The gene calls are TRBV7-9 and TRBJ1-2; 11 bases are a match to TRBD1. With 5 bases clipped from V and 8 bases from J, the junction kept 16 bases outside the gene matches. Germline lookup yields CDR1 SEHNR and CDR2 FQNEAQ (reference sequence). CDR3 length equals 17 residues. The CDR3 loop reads CASSIRPGQGARGGYTF. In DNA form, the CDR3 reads TGTGCCAGCAGCATCCGCCCCGGACAGGGGGCACGAGGAGGCTACACCTTC.

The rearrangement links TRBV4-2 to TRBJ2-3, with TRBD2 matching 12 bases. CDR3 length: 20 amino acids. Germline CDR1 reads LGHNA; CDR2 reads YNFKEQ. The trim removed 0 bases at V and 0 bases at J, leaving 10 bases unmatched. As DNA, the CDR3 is TGTGCCAGCAGCCAAGAGGGAACTAGCGGGGGGCCCCCTAGCACAGATACGCAGTATTTT. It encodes CASSQEGTSGGPPSTDTQYF.

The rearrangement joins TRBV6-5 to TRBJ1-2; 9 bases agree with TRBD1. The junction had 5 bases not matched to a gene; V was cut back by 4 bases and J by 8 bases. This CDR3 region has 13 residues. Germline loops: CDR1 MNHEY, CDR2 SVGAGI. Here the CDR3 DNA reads TGTGCCAGCAGTTCCGGACAGGGGAGAGGCTACACCTTC. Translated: CASSSGQGRGYTF.

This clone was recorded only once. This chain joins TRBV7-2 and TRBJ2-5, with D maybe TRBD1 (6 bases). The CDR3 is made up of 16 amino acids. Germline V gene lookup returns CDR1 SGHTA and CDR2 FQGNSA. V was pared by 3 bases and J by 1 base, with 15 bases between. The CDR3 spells CASSLDSLPPQETQYF. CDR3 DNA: TGTGCCAGCAGCTTGGACAGCCTTCCCCCCCAAGAGACCCAGTACTTC.

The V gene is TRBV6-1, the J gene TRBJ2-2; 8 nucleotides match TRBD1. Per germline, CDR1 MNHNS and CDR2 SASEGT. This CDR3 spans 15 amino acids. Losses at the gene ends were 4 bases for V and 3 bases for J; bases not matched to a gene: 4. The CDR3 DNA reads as TGTGCCAGCAGTGCGTCAGGGGGCGACACCGGGGAGCTGTTTTTT. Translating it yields CASSASGGDTGELFF.

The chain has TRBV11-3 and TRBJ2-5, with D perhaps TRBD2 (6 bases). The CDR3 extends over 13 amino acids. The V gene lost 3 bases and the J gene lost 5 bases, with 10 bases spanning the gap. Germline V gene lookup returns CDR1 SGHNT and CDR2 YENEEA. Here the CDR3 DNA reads TGTGCCAGCAGCTTTGGAGGAGGGGAGACCCAGTACTTC. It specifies CASSFGGGETQYF.

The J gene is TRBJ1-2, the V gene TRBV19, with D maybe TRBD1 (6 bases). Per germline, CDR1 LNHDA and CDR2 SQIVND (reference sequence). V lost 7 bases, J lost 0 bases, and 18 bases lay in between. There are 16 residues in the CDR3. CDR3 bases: TGTGCCAGTACCAATACGGACAGATCCTCTAACTATGGCTACACCTTC. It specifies CASTNTDRSSNYGYTF.

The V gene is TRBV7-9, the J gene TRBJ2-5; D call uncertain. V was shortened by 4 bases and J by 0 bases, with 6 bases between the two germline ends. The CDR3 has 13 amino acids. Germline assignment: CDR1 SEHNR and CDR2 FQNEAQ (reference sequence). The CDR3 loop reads CASSSFNQETQYF. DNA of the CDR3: TGTGCCAGCAGCTCCTTTAACCAAGAGACCCAGTACTTC.

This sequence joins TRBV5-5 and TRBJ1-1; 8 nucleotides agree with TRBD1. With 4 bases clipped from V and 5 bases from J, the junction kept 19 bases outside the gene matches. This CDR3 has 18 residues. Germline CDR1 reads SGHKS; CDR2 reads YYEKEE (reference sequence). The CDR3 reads CASSRDLKQGAQGTEAFF. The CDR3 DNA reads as TGTGCCAGCAGCCGGGACCTAAAGCAGGGGGCGCAGGGAACTGAAGCTTTCTTT.

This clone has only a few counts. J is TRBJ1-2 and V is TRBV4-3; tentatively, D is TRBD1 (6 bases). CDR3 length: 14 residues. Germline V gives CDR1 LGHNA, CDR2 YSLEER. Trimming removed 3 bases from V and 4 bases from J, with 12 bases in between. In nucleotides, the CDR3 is TGCGCCAGCAGCCAGTACAGGGATGGCTATGGCTACACCTTC. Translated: CASSQYRDGYGYTF.